The entry below gives a single TCR beta chain sequence along with its context. Germline CDR1 reads SEHNR; CDR2 reads FQNEAQ (reference sequence). The junction had 4 bases not matched to a gene; V was cut back by 2 bases and J by 5 bases. The CDR3 is made up of 15 amino acids. Clones were sequenced by immunoSEQ multiplex PCR, and TCRdb holds only the in-frame ones, with some missing. This repertoire shows about 17,000 clones, approximately 84% found once; its top ten account for 25%. These data belong to a study of OX40 agonist ivuxolimab in advanced cancers. Across the study: Treatment of patients was with ivuxolimab, an agonistic anti-OX40 (CD134) antibody.

Autoimmune disease history or systemic immunosuppression barred patients. At baseline, cycle 4 day 1, and cycle 7 day 1, blood was sampled. This TCR came from an adult with an advanced solid tumor such as melanoma, head and neck, liver or kidney cancer. The material was CD4+ or CD8+ T cells sorted from blood, obtained in a trial of the OX40 agonist ivuxolimab. The rearrangement links TRBV7-9 to TRBJ2-7; TRBD1 matches 12 bases. The CDR3 loop is CASSLWDRGRNEQYF. The CDR3 DNA follows: TGTGCCAGCAGCTTATGGGACAGGGGGCGTAACGAGCAGTACTTC.